Each of the 8 T cell receptor beta chains below was sequenced from the same sample in a study of blood T cell repertoires in COVID-19. Profiled with immunoSEQ multiplex PCR; TCRdb holds only in-frame clones, not every one. Counted here are 410,000 or so clones, 75% to 90% occurring once; the ten biggest clones make up around 1.5%. Sequencing was done on a sample of peripheral blood. The source of these receptors is a woman in her 40s with COVID-19, enrolled during active disease.

The J gene is TRBJ2-1, the V gene TRBV9; D uncertain. V was cut by 4 bases and J by 4 bases, with 12 bases left in between. The CDR3 spans 14 residues. Germline V lookup: CDR1 SGDLS, CDR2 YYNGEE. The CDR3 DNA reads as TGTGCCAGCAGCCCCCGAAGCCAATACAATGAGCAGTTCTTC. Translating gives CASSPRSQYNEQFF.

The chain links TRBV21-1 to TRBJ2-5; the table's D gene call, TRBD1, was not cross checked with the DNA. TRBV21-1 is annotated as a pseudogene. This CDR3 is built from 15 residues. CDR3 bases: TGTGCCAGCAGCAATAAAACAGGGGGCCAAGAGACCCAGTACTTC. This translates into CASSNKTGGQETQYF.

Concerning this clone itself: At one boundary the junction diverges from the germline segment, which might be a read error. The same CDR3 also results from other DNA sequences found in this sample. The J gene is TRBJ1-5, the V gene TRBV12-3 or TRBV12-4, with D perhaps TRBD1 (5 bases). This CDR3 region has 13 residues. This CDR3 reads CASSSREDQPQHF. The CDR3 DNA reads TGTGCCAGCAGTTCCAGGGAGGATCAGCCCCAACATTTT.

The rearrangement uses TRBV7-2 and TRBJ2-7; D possibly corresponds to TRBD2 (5 bases). Looked up from germline, CDR1 is SGHTA and CDR2 is FQGNSA. The CDR3 sequence is 14 residues long. Trimming pared 2 bases from V and 2 bases from J, leaving 10 bases between. CDR3 in amino acids: CASSLIGEPYEQYF. The CDR3 DNA reads as TGTGCCAGCAGCTTAATCGGGGAACCCTACGAGCAGTACTTC.

As DNA, the CDR3 is TGTGCCAGTCGAGCGGGGGGCAGAGAAAAACTGTTTTTT. It codes for CASRAGGREKLFF. This chain connects TRBV27 to TRBJ1-4; TRBD1 might be the D (6 bases). CDR1 MNHEY and CDR2 SMNVEV come from the germline V gene (reference sequence). The CDR3 sequence is 13 residues long. V shed 9 bases and J shed 8 bases, with 16 bases lying between them.

This sequence joins TRBV6-2 or TRBV6-3 and TRBJ2-7; D not certain. Germline V gene data show CDR1 as MNHEY and CDR2 as SVGEGT. V lost 1 base, J lost 1 base, and 8 bases lay in between. This CDR3 spans 14 amino acids. Here the CDR3 reads CASSYYPGSYEQYF. CDR3 bases: TGTGCCAGCAGTTACTATCCAGGTTCCTACGAGCAGTACTTC.

The chain is built from TRBV10-3 and TRBJ1-2, with D unresolved. The CDR3 is made up of 13 amino acids. Germline values: CDR1 ENHRY, CDR2 SYGVKD. V was trimmed by 4 bases and J by 4 bases, leaving 10 bases between them. The CDR3 loop reads CAISGGSIYGYTF. CDR3 DNA sequence: TGTGCCATCAGTGGCGGCAGCATCTATGGCTACACCTTC.

The V call is TRBV15, the J call TRBJ1-6; the match to TRBD1 covers 10 bases. The germline V gene has CDR1 LNHNV and CDR2 YYDKDF (reference sequence). This CDR3 is built from 17 residues. Losses at the gene ends were 1 base for V and 4 bases for J; bases not matched to a gene: 4. This CDR3 reads CATSRGQGQGYNSPLHF. For the CDR3, the DNA is TGTGCCACCAGCAGAGGTCAGGGACAGGGGTATAATTCACCCCTCCACTTT. The full variable domain, with the rest looked up from reference TRBV15 and TRBJ1-6, is DAMVIQNPRYQVTQFGKPVTLSCSQTLNHNVMYWYQQKSSQAPKLLFHYYDKDFNNEADTPDNFQSRRPNTSFCFLDIRSPGLGDTAMYLCATSRGQGQGYNSPLHFGNGTRLTVT.